Shown below are 26 T cell receptor beta chains from a single sample sequenced in a study of technical replicates of blood from several donors. Some clones are missing from TCRdb's copy, which holds only in-frame ones; the method was immunoSEQ multiplex PCR. The sample lists 74,000 or so clones; 90% to 98% were seen once. The sample taken for sequencing was T cells isolated from PBMCs. Receptors were obtained from a human donor in good health.

J is TRBJ1-5 and V is TRBV10-3; possible D gene TRBD1, 6 bases. There are 13 residues in the CDR3. CDR1 and CDR2 from the germline V gene are ENHRY and SYGVKD. The ends were cut back, 2 bases at V and 7 bases at J, with 9 bases in the middle. This CDR3 is CAISEGRGQPQHF. In nucleotides, the CDR3 is TGTGCCATCAGTGAGGGGAGGGGGCAGCCCCAGCATTTT.

The chain combines TRBV5-1 with TRBJ1-3; 7 bases are shared with TRBD1. The CDR3 is 16 amino acids. Germline CDR1 is SGHRS and CDR2 is YFSETQ. After removal of 1 base from V and 4 bases from J, the junction contained 8 bases not matched to a gene. CDR3 residues: CASSLSGDSSGNTIYF. CDR3 coding DNA: TGCGCCAGCAGCTTGAGTGGGGACAGCAGCGGAAACACCATATATTTT.

The genes are TRBV5-6 and TRBJ2-7; 10 nucleotides match TRBD1. The J segment lost 3 bases and the V segment lost 0 bases, leaving 6 bases of the junction unmatched. This CDR3 is built from 16 residues. In germline, CDR1 is SGHDT, CDR2 YYEEEE. Here the CDR3 reads CASSLAGTGAYYEQYF. Written as DNA, the CDR3 is TGTGCCAGCAGCTTGGCCGGGACAGGGGCTTACTACGAGCAGTACTTC. Complete variable domain (other parts from reference TRBV5-6 and TRBJ2-7): DAGVTQSPTHLIKTRGQQVTLRCSPKSGHDTVSWYQQALGQGPQFIFQYYEEEERQRGNFPDRFSGHQFPNYSSELNVNALLLGDSALYLCASSLAGTGAYYEQYFGPGTRLTVT.

The chain couples TRBV12-5 to TRBJ2-3; D is possibly TRBD2 (6 bases). V dropped 0 bases and J dropped 0 bases, with 13 bases sitting between them. Germline V CDR1 and CDR2: LGHNT, FRNRAP. The CDR3 spans 17 residues. The CDR3: CASGLVQTGTSTDTQYF. CDR3 nucleotides: TGTGCTAGTGGTTTGGTACAGACCGGGACTAGCACAGATACGCAGTATTTT.

The chain links TRBV19 to TRBJ1-2; a weak D match, TRBD1 (6 bases). CDR1 LNHDA and CDR2 SQIVND come from the germline V gene (reference sequence). The germline V and J ends were trimmed by 7 bases and 4 bases, with 22 bases remaining between them. The CDR3 runs to 16 residues. CDR3 protein: CASTEEPGQPFYGYTF. In nucleotides, the CDR3 is TGTGCCAGTACAGAAGAGCCGGGACAACCCTTCTATGGCTACACCTTC.

The chain uses TRBV11-2 and TRBJ2-7; 11 nucleotides line up with TRBD2. The germline CDR1 and CDR2 sequences are SGHAT and FQNNGV. This CDR3 comprises 18 residues. Trimming at V came to 1 base and at J to 3 bases, leaving 11 bases not matched to a gene. CDR3 nucleotides: TGTGCCAGCAGCTTAGCGGCTAGCGGGAGGTTTACATACTACGAGCAGTACTTC. Translation: CASSLAASGRFTYYEQYF.

The chain couples TRBV4-1 to TRBJ1-1; TRBD1 agrees at 7 bases. Germline CDR1 MGHRA, CDR2 YSYEKL. The CDR3 runs to 20 residues. After removal of 2 bases from V and 5 bases from J, the junction contained 23 bases not matched to a gene. The CDR3 loop reads CASSQRRRGQGISGRTEAFF. DNA for the CDR3: TGCGCCAGCAGCCAAAGGCGTAGGGGGCAGGGGATATCAGGTCGAACTGAAGCTTTCTTT.

The count of this clone is one. V is TRBV5-4 and J is TRBJ2-3; TRBD2 is a possible D gene (5 bases). The CDR3 sequence is 16 residues long. The V end lost 0 bases, the J end lost 0 bases, and 11 bases lay between the germline ends. The germline V gene encodes CDR1 SGHNT and CDR2 YYREEE (reference sequence). The CDR3 here is CASSLGLAGSTDTQYF. CDR3 in DNA: TGTGCCAGCAGCTTGGGCCTAGCCGGAAGCACAGATACGCAGTATTTT.

The chain employs TRBV28 and TRBJ1-5; D is ambiguous. CDR1 and CDR2 from the germline V gene are MDHEN and SYDVKM. The CDR3 sequence is 15 residues long. Deletions cut 3 bases from V and 2 bases from J, with 11 bases between. For the CDR3, the DNA is TGTGCCAGCAGTTTTGGCAGTCCCCGCAATCAGCCCCAGCATTTT. This codes for CASSFGSPRNQPQHF.

The chain has TRBV27 and TRBJ2-7, with 7 positions matching TRBD1. The germline CDR1 and CDR2 sequences are MNHEY and SMNVEV (reference sequence). CDR3 length: 15 amino acids. V lost 1 base and J lost 6; bases outside the gene matches: 9. In nucleotides, the CDR3 is TGTGCCAGCAGTTTATTCCCGACAGGGCCCCTCGAGCAGTACTTC. This encodes CASSLFPTGPLEQYF.

The V and J genes are TRBV9 and TRBJ1-2; D may be TRBD1 (6 bases). CDR1 and CDR2 (germline): SGDLS, YYNGEE. This CDR3 comprises 13 residues. Trimming removed 4 bases from V and 5 bases from J, with 12 bases in between. As DNA, the CDR3 is TGTGCCAGCAGCACACAGGGAAAATATGGCTACACCTTC. Its protein product is CASSTQGKYGYTF.

The J gene is TRBJ2-3, the V gene TRBV28, with TRBD1 identical over 8 bases. CDR3 size: 17 residues. Germline-derived CDR1 and CDR2 are MDHEN and SYDVKM. The V segment lost 2 bases and the J segment 6 bases; nucleotides outside the gene matches: 13. Here the CDR3 DNA reads TGTGCCAGCAGTTTAATTGGACGGACAGGGCGGCCGGATACGCAGTATTTT. Translation: CASSLIGRTGRPDTQYF.

This rearrangement joins TRBV9 to TRBJ2-7, with TRBD2 identical over 10 bases. The CDR3 sequence is 15 residues long. From germline, CDR1 is SGDLS and CDR2 YYNGEE. Unmatched junction bases numbered 8, after V lost 3 bases and J lost 5 bases. The CDR3, as DNA: TGTGCCAGCAGCGAAGCGGGAGGGCCAATTAACGAGCAGTACTTC. This gives the protein CASSEAGGPINEQYF.

This chain connects TRBV2 to TRBJ1-1; the D is unclear. The ends were cut back, 10 bases at V and 4 bases at J, with 16 bases in the middle. This CDR3 has 13 amino acids. The germline V gene encodes CDR1 SNHLY and CDR2 FYNNEI. CDR3 coding DNA: TGTGCCACCTTACTAACCCGGCCCACTGAAGCTTTCTTT. This encodes CATLLTRPTEAFF.

The genes are TRBV7-9 and TRBJ1-2, with a weak D call TRBD1 (5 bases). The CDR3 contains 14 residues. V gave up 0 bases and J gave up 6 bases, with 11 bases separating them. The germline gives CDR1 SEHNR, CDR2 FQNEAQ (reference sequence). In DNA form, the CDR3 reads TGTGCCAGCAGCTTAGCGGGGGGATTGCATGGCTACACCTTC. Protein product: CASSLAGGLHGYTF.

This clone was seen only once. The chain joins TRBV29-1 to TRBJ2-3; 9 bases line up with TRBD2. The junction had 11 bases not matched to a gene; V was cut back by 4 bases and J by 6 bases. Per germline, CDR1 SQVTM and CDR2 ANQGSEA. The CDR3 is 15 residues long. The CDR3 protein is CSVVGSGSLGDTQYF. The CDR3 region has the DNA TGCAGCGTTGTGGGTAGCGGGAGCCTGGGGGATACGCAGTATTTT.

The chain couples TRBV29-1 to TRBJ1-1; D gene unclear. CDR1 is SQVTM and CDR2 is ANQGSEA in the germline V gene. V was shortened by 4 bases and J by 2 bases, with 5 bases between the two germline ends. The CDR3 sequence is 11 residues long. The CDR3 is CSVVHNTEAFF. Written as DNA, the CDR3 is TGCAGCGTTGTCCATAACACTGAAGCTTTCTTT.

The chain uses TRBV27 and TRBJ2-1, with 14 bases matching TRBD2. This CDR3 has 18 residues. J lost 2 bases, V lost 2 bases, and 5 bases had no gene match. Germline CDR1 is MNHEY and CDR2 is SMNVEV (reference sequence). The CDR3 reads CASSLRGTSGSPYNEQFF. The CDR3, as DNA: TGTGCCAGCAGTTTAAGAGGGACTAGCGGGAGCCCCTACAATGAGCAGTTCTTC.

This sequence joins TRBV19 and TRBJ2-7; D is possibly TRBD2 (6 bases). V lost 11 bases and J 4 bases, leaving 18 bases between the germline ends. The germline CDR1 and CDR2 sequences are LNHDA and SQIVND (reference sequence). The CDR3 has 13 amino acids. The CDR3 protein is CACNQGLRYEQYF. For the CDR3, the DNA is TGTGCCTGCAACCAGGGACTCCGGTACGAGCAGTACTTC.

The rearrangement links TRBV29-1 to TRBJ2-5, with D possibly TRBD2 on 5 matching bases. The V gene lost 6 bases and the J gene lost 3 bases, with 14 bases spanning the gap. This CDR3 contains 13 residues. From germline, CDR1 is SQVTM and CDR2 ANQGSEA. CDR3 residues: CSVRGSQKETQYF. The DNA for the CDR3 is TGCAGCGTCCGGGGTAGCCAGAAAGAGACCCAGTACTTC.

V and J are TRBV28 and TRBJ2-1; 10 bases agree with TRBD2. CDR3 length equals 16 residues. Germline V lookup: CDR1 MDHEN, CDR2 SYDVKM. Trimming removed 7 bases from V and 4 bases from J; junction bases left unmatched: 10. The CDR3 loop reads CASKTALAGSYNEQFF. The CDR3 DNA sequence: TGTGCCAGCAAAACGGCACTAGCGGGATCTTACAATGAGCAGTTCTTC.

The rearrangement links TRBV9 to TRBJ2-5; 8 positions agree with TRBD2. There are 15 residues in the CDR3. With V trimmed by 5 bases and J by 4 bases, 10 bases remained unmatched. CDR1 and CDR2 (germline): SGDLS, YYNGEE. CDR3 nucleotides: TGTGCCAGCAGTGAAGACGGGGGGGCCCGAGAGACCCAGTACTTC. It specifies CASSEDGGARETQYF.

V is TRBV2 and J is TRBJ1-2, with 7 bases aligning to TRBD1. CDR1 SNHLY and CDR2 FYNNEI come from the germline V gene. Unmatched junction bases numbered 7, after V lost 6 bases and J lost 3 bases. This CDR3 has 14 residues. The DNA for the CDR3 is TGTGCCAGCAGGCTACAGGGGCTCGACTATGGCTACACCTTC. This codes for CASRLQGLDYGYTF.

This chain links TRBV20-1 with TRBJ2-7; D not resolved. Deletions cut 6 bases from V and 4 bases from J, with 7 bases between. Germline assignment: CDR1 DFQATT and CDR2 SNEGSKA (reference sequence). The CDR3 extends over 10 amino acids. In DNA, the CDR3 is TGCAGTGCAAACAAGTACGAGCAGTACTTC. Amino acid sequence: CSANKYEQYF.

The V call is TRBV30, the J call TRBJ1-1; D is unclear. Germline V gene sequence: CDR1 GTSNPN, CDR2 SVGIG (reference sequence). The CDR3 is made up of 12 amino acids. With 5 bases removed from V and 4 bases from J, the gap between germline ends came to 11 bases. CDR3 coding DNA: TGTGCCTGGTGGCTACGGGGCACTGAAGCTTTCTTT. Protein: CAWWLRGTEAFF.

V and J are TRBV9 and TRBJ2-1; 11 bases match TRBD2. V lost 3 bases to trimming and J lost 12 bases; unmatched junction nucleotides: 2. This CDR3 region has 12 residues. Germline V lookup: CDR1 SGDLS, CDR2 YYNGEE. CDR3 in DNA: TGTGCCAGCAGCGAACTAGCGGGAGTGCAGTTCTTC. This encodes CASSELAGVQFF.